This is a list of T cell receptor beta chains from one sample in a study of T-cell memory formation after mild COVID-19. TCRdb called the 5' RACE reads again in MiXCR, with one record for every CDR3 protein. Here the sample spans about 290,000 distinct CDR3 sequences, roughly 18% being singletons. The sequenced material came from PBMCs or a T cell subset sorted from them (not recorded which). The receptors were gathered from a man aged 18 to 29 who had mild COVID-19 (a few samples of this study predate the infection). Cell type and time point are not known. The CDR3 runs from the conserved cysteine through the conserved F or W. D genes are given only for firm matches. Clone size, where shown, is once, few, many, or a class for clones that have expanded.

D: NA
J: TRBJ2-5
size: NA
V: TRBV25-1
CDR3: CASSEYILSGNEETQYF
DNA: TGTGCCAGCAGTGAATATATTCTTTCGGGGAACGAGGAGACCCAGTACTTC

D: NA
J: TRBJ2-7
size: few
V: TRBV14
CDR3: CASSQDPGFLHEQYF
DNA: TGTGCCAGCAGCCAAGATCCAGGGTTTCTCCACGAGCAGTACTTC

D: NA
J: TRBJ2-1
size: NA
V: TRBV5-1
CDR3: CASGDEQFF
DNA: TGCGCCAGCGGTGATGAGCAGTTCTTC

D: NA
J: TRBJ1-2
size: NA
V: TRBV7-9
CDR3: CASSGGKDGYTF
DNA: TGTGCCAGCAGCGGGGGAAAGGATGGCTACACCTTC

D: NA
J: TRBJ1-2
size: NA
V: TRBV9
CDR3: CASSVDPIGEGANYGYTF
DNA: TGTGCCAGCAGCGTAGACCCGATAGGGGAAGGGGCTAACTATGGCTACACCTTC

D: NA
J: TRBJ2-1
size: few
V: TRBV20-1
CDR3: CSARTDRTYNEQFF
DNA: TGCAGTGCTAGGACGGACAGAACTTACAATGAGCAGTTCTTC

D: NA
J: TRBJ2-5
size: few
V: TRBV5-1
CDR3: CASSFLSSVETQYF
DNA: TGCGCCAGCAGCTTCTTATCGTCTGTTGAGACCCAGTACTTC

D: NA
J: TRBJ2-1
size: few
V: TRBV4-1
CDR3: CASSPSGVHEQFF
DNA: TGCGCCAGCAGCCCCTCGGGGGTACATGAGCAGTTCTTC

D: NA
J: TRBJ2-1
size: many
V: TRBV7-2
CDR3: CASSVGVAYNEQFF
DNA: TGTGCCAGCAGCGTAGGGGTTGCCTACAATGAGCAGTTCTTC

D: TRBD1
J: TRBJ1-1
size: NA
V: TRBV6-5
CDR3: CASSQTGQGNTEAFF
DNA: TGTGCCAGCAGCCAAACCGGACAGGGGAACACTGAAGCTTTCTTT

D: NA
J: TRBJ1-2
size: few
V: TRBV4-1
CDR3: CASSQGETGTHGYTF
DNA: TGCGCCAGCAGCCAAGGTGAGACGGGGACCCATGGCTACACCTTC

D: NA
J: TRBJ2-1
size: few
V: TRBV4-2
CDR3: CASSQDPDTGRSEQFF
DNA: TGTGCCAGCAGCCAAGACCCTGACACAGGGAGGAGTGAGCAGTTCTTC

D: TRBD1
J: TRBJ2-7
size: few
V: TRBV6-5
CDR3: CASSYFLRGPAGSYEQYF
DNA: TGTGCCAGCAGTTACTTTCTCAGGGGGCCCGCTGGCTCCTACGAGCAGTACTTC

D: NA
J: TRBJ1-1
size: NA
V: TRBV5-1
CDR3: CASSRDTLNTEAFF
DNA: TGCGCCAGCAGCCGGGACACTCTGAACACTGAAGCTTTCTTT

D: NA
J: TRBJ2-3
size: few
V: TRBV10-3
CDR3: CATYDSTDTQYF
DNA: TGTGCCACCTACGACAGCACAGATACGCAGTATTTT

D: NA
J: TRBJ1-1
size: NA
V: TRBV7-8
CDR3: CASSQSAEAFF
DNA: TGTGCCAGCAGCCAATCGGCTGAAGCTTTCTTT

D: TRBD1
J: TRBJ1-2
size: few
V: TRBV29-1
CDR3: CSVGRQGAGYGYTF
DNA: TGCAGCGTTGGTCGGCAGGGGGCCGGTTATGGCTACACCTTC

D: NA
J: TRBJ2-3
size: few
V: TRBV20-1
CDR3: CSARDTVGRGATDTQYF
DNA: TGCAGTGCTAGAGATACAGTGGGGAGAGGGGCCACAGATACGCAGTATTTT

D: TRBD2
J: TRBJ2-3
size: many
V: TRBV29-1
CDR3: CSVERAGGASDTQYF
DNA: TGCAGCGTTGAAAGGGCCGGGGGGGCATCTGATACGCAGTATTTT

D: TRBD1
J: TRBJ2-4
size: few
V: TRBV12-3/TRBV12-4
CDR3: CASSHTGTGGNIQYF
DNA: TGTGCCAGCAGCCATACCGGGACAGGGGGCAACATTCAGTACTTC

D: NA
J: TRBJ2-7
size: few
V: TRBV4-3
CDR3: CASSHGPYYEQYF
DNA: TGCGCCAGCAGCCACGGGCCCTACTACGAGCAGTACTTC

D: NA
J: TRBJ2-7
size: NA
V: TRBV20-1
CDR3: CSARGNSYEQYF
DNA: TGCAGTGCTAGGGGGAACTCCTACGAGCAGTACTTC

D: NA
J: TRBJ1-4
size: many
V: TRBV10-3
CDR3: CAISESNPRVGEKLFF
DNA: TGTGCCATCAGTGAGTCGAATCCCAGGGTTGGTGAAAAACTGTTTTTT

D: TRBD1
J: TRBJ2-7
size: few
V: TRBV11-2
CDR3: CASQLSRDRGLGEQYF
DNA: TGTGCCAGCCAACTCTCCCGGGACAGGGGATTGGGAGAGCAGTACTTC

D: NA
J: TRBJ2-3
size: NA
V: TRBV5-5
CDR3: CASRSQGGFSTDTQYF
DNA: TGTGCCAGCAGATCCCAGGGGGGATTTAGCACAGATACGCAGTATTTT

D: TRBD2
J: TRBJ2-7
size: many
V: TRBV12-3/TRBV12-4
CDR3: CASRQPGLGEQYF
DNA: TGTGCCAGCAGACAACCGGGACTAGGCGAGCAGTACTTC

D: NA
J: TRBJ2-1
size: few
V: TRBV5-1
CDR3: CASSFPGGNEQFF
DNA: TGCGCCAGCAGCTTTCCCGGGGGCAATGAGCAGTTCTTC

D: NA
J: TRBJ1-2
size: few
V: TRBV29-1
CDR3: CSVVGGFGYTF
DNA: TGCAGCGTTGTCGGTGGTTTTGGCTACACCTTC

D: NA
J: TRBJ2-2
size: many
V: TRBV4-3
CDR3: CASSYGGGRNTGELFF
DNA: TGCGCCAGCAGCTACGGAGGGGGGAGGAACACCGGGGAGCTGTTTTTT

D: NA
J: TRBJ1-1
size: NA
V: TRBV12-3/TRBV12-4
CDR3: CASRESEVNTEAFF
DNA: TGTGCCAGCAGGGAATCCGAGGTGAACACTGAAGCTTTCTTT

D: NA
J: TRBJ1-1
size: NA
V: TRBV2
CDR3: CASFFDSNTEAFF
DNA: TGTGCCAGCTTTTTCGACAGCAACACTGAAGCTTTCTTT

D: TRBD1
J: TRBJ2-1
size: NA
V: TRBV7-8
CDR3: CASSHRSGQGYNEQFF
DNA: TGTGCCAGCAGCCACCGATCCGGACAGGGGTACAATGAGCAGTTCTTC

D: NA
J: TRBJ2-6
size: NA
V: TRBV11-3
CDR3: CASSFGGNIGANVLTF
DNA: TGTGCCAGCAGCTTCGGAGGTAATATCGGGGCCAACGTCCTGACTTTC

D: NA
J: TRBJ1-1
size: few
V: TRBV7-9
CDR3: CASSLVGRNTEAFF
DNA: TGTGCCAGCAGCTTAGTAGGGCGGAACACTGAAGCTTTCTTT

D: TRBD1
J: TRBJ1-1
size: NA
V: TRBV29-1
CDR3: CSVGDRPVTEAFF
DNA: TGCAGCGTTGGGGACAGGCCGGTTACTGAAGCTTTCTTT

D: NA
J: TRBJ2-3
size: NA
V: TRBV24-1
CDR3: CATSDRAGASDTQYF
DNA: TGTGCCACCAGTGATCGGGCAGGGGCTTCAGATACGCAGTATTTT

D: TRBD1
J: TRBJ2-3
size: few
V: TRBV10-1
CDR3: CASSGRQGYTDTQYF
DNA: TGCGCCAGCAGTGGACGACAGGGGTACACAGATACGCAGTATTTT